This TCR beta chain was found in a study of cytomegalovirus exposure and HLA in healthy donors. Study overall: Membership in the Caucasian-associated ancestry cluster was found for 81% of approximately 380 genotyped donors.

The V and J ends lost 9 bases and 7 bases, in that order; junction bases with no gene match: 7. Per germline, CDR1 MGHDK and CDR2 SYGVNS. The CDR3 consists of 14 residues. Study results and caveats: In vitro checks showed that a few CMV-associated chains really do target CMV antigens. There were some public TCRs occurring in many donors, but most TCR sequences were rare.

The PCR ran on 60 Vbeta and 13 Jbeta primers. Clones were sequenced by immunoSEQ multiplex PCR, and TCRdb holds only the in-frame ones, with some missing. The sample carries under 250,000 clones, approximately 85% recorded once. Note on this clone: The antigen is not known.

Source material: PBMCs. This receptor was identified in a woman aged 50 to 60 in good health and CMV-seronegative. The chain uses TRBV25-1 and TRBJ2-2, with 11 positions matching TRBD1. As DNA, the CDR3 is TGTGCCAGTAGAGGGACAGGGGGGGTCGGGGAGCTGTTTTTT. Protein sequence: CASRGTGGVGELFF. Looking up the rest from reference TRBV25-1 and TRBJ2-2 gives the full variable domain: EADIYQTPRYLVIGTGKKITLECSQTMGHDKMYWYQQDPGMELHLIHYSYGVNSTEKGDLSSESTVSRIRTEHFPLTLESARPSHTSQYLCASRGTGGVGELFFGEGSRLTVL.